This is a list of T cell receptor beta chains from one sample in a study of blood T cell repertoires in COVID-19. Method: immunoSEQ multiplex PCR; TCRdb's copy keeps in-frame clones and lacks some. Among about 380,000 clones listed, around 84% were seen once. The sequenced material came from peripheral blood. The origin of the receptors is a woman between 18 and 30 years old with acute or convalescent COVID-19. CDR3s include the opening cysteine and the closing phenylalanine or tryptophan.

TRBJ2-7 TRBV5-1 CASSPGQGLNEQYF
TRBJ1-2 TRBV9 CASGTGGDDYGYTF
TRBJ1-1 TRBV30 CACRRGSAFF
TRBJ1-5 TRBV19 CASSRDRGFFQPQHF
TRBJ1-2 TRBV9 CASSVGPGVKDGYTF
TRBJ1-1 TRBV28 CASSLRGTEAFF
TRBJ2-4 TRBV4-1 CASSQPPGLAGVNIQYF
TRBJ2-5 TRBV10-3 CAIRNSGQETQYF
TRBJ2-5 TRBV4-1 CASSQGRVAGAWETQYF
TRBJ1-2 TRBV18 CASSPDRGGNGYTF
TRBJ2-5 TRBV19 CASSIAGGGVETQYF
TRBJ1-2 TRBV27 CASSLTVHYGYTF
TRBJ2-2 TRBV28 CASRGGLADTGELFF
TRBJ1-1 TRBV9 CASSVEPGNTEAFF
TRBJ1-5 TRBV30 CAWSVGGTENQPQHF
TRBJ1-4 TRBV4-1 CASSQDRGQWDEKLFF
TRBJ1-6 TRBV14 CASSHTGRNSYNSPLHF
TRBJ1-1 TRBV2 CASPRSNTEAFF
TRBJ2-1 TRBV27 CASSLSAGLSYNEQFF
TRBJ1-1 TRBV5-1 CASSLSGTPITEAFF